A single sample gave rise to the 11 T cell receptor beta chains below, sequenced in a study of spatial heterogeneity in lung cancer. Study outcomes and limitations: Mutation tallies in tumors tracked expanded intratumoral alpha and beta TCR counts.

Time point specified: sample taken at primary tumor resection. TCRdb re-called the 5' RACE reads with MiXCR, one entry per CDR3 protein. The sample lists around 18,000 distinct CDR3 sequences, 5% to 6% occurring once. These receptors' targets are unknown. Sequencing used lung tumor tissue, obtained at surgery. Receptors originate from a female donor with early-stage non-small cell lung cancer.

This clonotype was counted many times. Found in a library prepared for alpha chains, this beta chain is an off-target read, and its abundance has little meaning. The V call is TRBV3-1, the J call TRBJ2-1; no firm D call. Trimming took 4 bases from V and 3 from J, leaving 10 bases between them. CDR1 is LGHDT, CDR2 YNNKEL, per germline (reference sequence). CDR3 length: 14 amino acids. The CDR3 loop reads CASSPRDNYNEQFF. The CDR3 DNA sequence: TGTGCCAGCAGCCCGCGCGACAACTACAATGAGCAGTTCTTC.

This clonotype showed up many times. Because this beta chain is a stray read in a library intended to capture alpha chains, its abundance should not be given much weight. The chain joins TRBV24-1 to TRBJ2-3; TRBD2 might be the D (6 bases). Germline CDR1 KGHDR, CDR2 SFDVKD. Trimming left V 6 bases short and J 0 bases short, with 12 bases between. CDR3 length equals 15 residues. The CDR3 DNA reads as TGTGCCACCAGTATCGATAGCGGAAGCACAGATACGCAGTATTTT. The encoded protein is CATSIDSGSTDTQYF.

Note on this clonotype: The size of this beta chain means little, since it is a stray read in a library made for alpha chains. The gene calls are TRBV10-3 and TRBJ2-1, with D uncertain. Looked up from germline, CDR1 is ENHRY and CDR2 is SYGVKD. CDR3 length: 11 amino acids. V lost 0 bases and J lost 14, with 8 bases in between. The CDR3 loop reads CAISESKWKFF. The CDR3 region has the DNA TGTGCCATCAGTGAGTCCAAATGGAAGTTCTTC.

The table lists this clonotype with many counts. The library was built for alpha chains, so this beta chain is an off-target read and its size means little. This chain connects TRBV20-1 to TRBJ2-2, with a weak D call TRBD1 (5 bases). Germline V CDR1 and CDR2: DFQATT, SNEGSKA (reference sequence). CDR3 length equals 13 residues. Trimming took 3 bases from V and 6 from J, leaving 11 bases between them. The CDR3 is CSASRVGSGELFF. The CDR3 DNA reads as TGCAGTGCTAGCAGGGTAGGGTCCGGGGAGCTGTTTTTT.

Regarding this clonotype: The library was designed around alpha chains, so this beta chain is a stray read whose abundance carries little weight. CDR3 DNA: TGTGCCACCAGGCGCCAAGGAGCGGGAGACGCGGAGACCCAGTACTTC. It codes for CATRRQGAGDAETQYF. The V call is TRBV12-3 or TRBV12-4, the J call TRBJ2-5; 8 bases map to TRBD2. The CDR3 sequence is 16 residues long. Unmatched junction bases numbered 18, after V lost 10 bases and J lost 5 bases.

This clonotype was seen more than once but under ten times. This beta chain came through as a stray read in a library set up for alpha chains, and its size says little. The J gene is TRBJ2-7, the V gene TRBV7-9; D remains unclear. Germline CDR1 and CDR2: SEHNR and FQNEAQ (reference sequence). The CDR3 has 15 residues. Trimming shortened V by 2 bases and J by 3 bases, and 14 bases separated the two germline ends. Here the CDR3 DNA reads TGTGCCAGCAGCTTAATCTCGGGCAAAGTCTACGAGCAGTACTTC. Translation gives CASSLISGKVYEQYF.

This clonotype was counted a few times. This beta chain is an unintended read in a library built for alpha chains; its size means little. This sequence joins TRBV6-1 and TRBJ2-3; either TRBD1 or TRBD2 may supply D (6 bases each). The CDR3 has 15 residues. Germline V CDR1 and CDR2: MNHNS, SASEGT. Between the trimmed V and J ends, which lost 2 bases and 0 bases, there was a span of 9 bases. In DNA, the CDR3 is TGTGCCAGCAGTGAAAGGGGGGCCAGCACAGATACGCAGTATTTT. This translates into CASSERGASTDTQYF.

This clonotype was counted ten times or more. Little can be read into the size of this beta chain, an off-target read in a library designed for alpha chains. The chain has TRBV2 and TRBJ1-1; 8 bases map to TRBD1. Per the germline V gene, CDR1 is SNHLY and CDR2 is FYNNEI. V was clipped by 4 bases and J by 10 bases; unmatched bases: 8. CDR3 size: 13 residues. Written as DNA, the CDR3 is TGTGCCAGCAGTGGGGGACAGGCGTTGGGAGCTTTCTTT. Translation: CASSGGQALGAFF.

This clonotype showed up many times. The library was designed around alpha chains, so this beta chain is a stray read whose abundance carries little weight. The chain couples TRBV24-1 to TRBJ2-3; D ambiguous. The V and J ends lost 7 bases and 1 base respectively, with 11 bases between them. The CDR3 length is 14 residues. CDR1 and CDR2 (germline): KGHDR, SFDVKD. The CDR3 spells CATRKGWGTDTQYF. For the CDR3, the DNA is TGTGCCACCAGAAAGGGATGGGGCACAGATACGCAGTATTTT.

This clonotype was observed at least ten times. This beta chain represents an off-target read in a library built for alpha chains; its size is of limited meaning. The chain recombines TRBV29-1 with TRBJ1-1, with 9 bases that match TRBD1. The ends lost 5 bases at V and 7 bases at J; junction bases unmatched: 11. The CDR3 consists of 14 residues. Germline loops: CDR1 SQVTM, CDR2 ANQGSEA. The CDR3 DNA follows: TGCAGCGTTTGGACCCCGACAGGGGGGGTTGAAGCTTTCTTT. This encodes CSVWTPTGGVEAFF.

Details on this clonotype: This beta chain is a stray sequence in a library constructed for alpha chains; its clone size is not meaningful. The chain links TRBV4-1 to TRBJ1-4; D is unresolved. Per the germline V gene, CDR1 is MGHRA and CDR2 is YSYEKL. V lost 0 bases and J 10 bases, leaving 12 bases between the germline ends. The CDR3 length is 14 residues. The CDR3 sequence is CASSQDKEEGKLFF. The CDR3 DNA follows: TGCGCCAGCAGCCAAGATAAGGAAGAAGGAAAACTGTTTTTT.